The clone carrying this TCR beta chain was detected ten times or more. The antigen is not known. V was clipped by 5 bases and J by 8 bases, with 9 bases between them. There are 11 residues in the CDR3. Germline V CDR1 and CDR2: GTSNPN, SVGIG (reference sequence). Together with thyroid ultrasound, orbital computed tomography, serum thyroxine and TRAb, clinical symptoms were used for diagnoses. Fresh 10 ml peripheral blood yielded PBMCs. RNA transcripts provided the source from which TCR beta CDR3 regions were amplified. With the HTBI primer set, the TCR CDR3 went through a first round of RT-PCR. Each CDR3 protein gets one entry after TCRdb re-called the multiplex PCR reads with MiXCR. The sample includes approximately 210,000 distinct CDR3 sequences, roughly 18% of them seen just once. This specimen comes from a study of T cells in Graves' hyperthyroidism and ophthalmopathy. Study-level background: Peripheral blood samples were taken at initial diagnosis, prior to any treatment. Study-wide points: Most thyroid-expanded clonotypes above 0.001 were also found in blood.

Material: blood. The TCR was taken from a man between 50 and 59 years old with Graves' hyperthyroidism. The chain uses TRBV30 and TRBJ2-2; no definite D call. This CDR3 is CAWAEGGELFF. For the CDR3, the DNA is TGTGCCTGGGCCGAAGGGGGGGAGCTGTTTTTT. Complete variable domain (other parts from reference TRBV30 and TRBJ2-2): SQTIHQWPATLVQPVGSPLSLECTVEGTSNPNLYWYRQAAGRGLQLLFYSVGIGQISSEVPQNLSASRPQDRQFILSSKKLLLSDSGFYLCAWAEGGELFFGEGSRLTVL.